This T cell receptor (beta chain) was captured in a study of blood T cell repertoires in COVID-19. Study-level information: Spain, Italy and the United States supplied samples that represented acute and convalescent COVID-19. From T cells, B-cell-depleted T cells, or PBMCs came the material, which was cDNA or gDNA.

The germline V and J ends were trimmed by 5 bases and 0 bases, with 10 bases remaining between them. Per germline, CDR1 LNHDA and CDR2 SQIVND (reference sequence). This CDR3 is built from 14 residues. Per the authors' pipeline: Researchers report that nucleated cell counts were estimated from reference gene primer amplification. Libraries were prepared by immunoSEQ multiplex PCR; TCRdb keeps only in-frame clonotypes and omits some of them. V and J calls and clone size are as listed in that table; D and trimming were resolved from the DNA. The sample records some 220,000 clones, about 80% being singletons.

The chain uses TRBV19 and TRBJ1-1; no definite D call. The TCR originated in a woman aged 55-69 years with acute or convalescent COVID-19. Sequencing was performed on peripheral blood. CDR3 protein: CASSPYNMNTEAFF. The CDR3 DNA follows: TGTGCCAGTAGTCCTTATAACATGAACACTGAAGCTTTCTTT.